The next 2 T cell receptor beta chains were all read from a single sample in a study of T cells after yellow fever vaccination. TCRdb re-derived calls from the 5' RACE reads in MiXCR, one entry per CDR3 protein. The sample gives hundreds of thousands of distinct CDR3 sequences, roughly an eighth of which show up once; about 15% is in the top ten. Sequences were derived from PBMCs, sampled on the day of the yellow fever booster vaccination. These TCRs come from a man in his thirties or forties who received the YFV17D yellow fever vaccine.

The CDR3 nucleotides read TGTGCCAGCAGCTTAAGGCCTAGCCGGATGGCCGGGGAGCTGTTTTTT. This sequence encodes CASSLRPSRMAGELFF. The V and J genes are TRBV7-3 and TRBJ2-2, with D possibly being TRBD2 (5 bases). Germline V gene data show CDR1 as SGHTA and CDR2 as FQGTGA. This CDR3 has 16 residues. V was clipped by 1 base and J by 6 bases, with 15 bases between them.

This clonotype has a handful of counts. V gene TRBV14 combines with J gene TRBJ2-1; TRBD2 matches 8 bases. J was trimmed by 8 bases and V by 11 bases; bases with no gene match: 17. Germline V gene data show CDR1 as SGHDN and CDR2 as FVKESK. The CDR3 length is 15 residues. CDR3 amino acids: CACERGRNIEDEQFF. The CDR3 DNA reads TGTGCCTGCGAGCGCGGGAGGAATATTGAGGATGAGCAGTTCTTC.